A single T cell receptor beta chain is shown here with its context. What it recognizes is unknown. This record belongs to a study of T cells in Graves' hyperthyroidism and ophthalmopathy. Study-wide findings and caveats: Separation of ophthalmopathy from stable hyperthyroidism was achieved by a 13 V-J model. Ophthalmopathy was predicted by the model a median of approximately 6.6 months ahead of onset.

Graves' hyperthyroidism without ophthalmopathy progression within 18 months was termed stable. The CDR3 regions of TCR beta were amplified from RNA transcripts. When the TCR CDR3 underwent first-round RT-PCR, the HTBI primer set was used. MiXCR, run by TCRdb on the multiplex PCR reads, gives a single entry per CDR3 protein. The sample contains about 700,000 distinct CDR3 sequences, approximately 14% of which appear only once. Germline V gene sequence: CDR1 SGDLS, CDR2 YYNGEE. The CDR3 consists of 15 residues. The V end was cut by 0 bases, the J end by 8 bases, with 15 bases between. The V and J genes are TRBV9 and TRBJ2-1, with D perhaps matching TRBD1 (6 bases). Sample: blood. This sequence was found in a woman aged 18 to 35 with Graves' hyperthyroidism. This CDR3 is CASSVEGEMLDEQFF. The CDR3 DNA reads TGTGCCAGCAGCGTAGAGGGGGAGATGCTTGATGAGCAGTTCTTC.